This paragraph reports one T cell receptor (beta chain). Its antigen is unidentified. The trim removed 0 bases at V and 5 bases at J, leaving 7 bases unmatched. The germline gives CDR1 LNHNV, CDR2 YYDKDF (reference sequence). The CDR3 is 16 residues long. This specimen comes from a study of cytomegalovirus exposure and HLA in healthy donors. General study points: Serostatus for CMV was the only available immune exposure information. Most TCR sequences showed up rarely, but some public TCRs showed up in many donors. Investigators reported fewer than 200 TCR beta chains as tied to cytomegalovirus. In an earlier analysis, productive rearrangement rates for most beta V segments clustered near 87% or 30%.

13 Jbeta primers and 60 Vbeta primers were used for the PCR. Sequenced by immunoSEQ multiplex PCR; TCRdb stores in-frame clones only, minus some. The sample includes some 110,000 clones, around 80% of them seen just once. The chain carries TRBV15 and TRBJ1-2; 9 bases line up with TRBD1. The clonotype was recovered from a young man in good health and CMV-seropositive. The sequenced material came from PBMCs. CDR3 DNA: TGTGCCACCAGCAGAGATAGTGGGACAGGGTCGTATGGCTACACCTTC. Amino acid sequence: CATSRDSGTGSYGYTF.